These 27 T cell receptor beta chains were sequenced from one sample in a study of naive and memory T cell subsets. An equimolar mix of two oligonucleotides served as the beta constant-region primer for TRBC1 and TRBC2. MiXCR was run by TCRdb on the UMI-ligation and nested PCR reads, yielding one entry per CDR3 protein. The table lists 84,000 or so distinct CDR3 sequences, 7% to 7.5% of them singletons. The sequencing input was central memory CD4+ T cells from blood. These TCRs come from a human donor in good health.

This clonotype came up many times. The chain has TRBV29-1 and TRBJ2-1, with no clear D. There are 13 residues in the CDR3. Per the germline V gene, CDR1 is SQVTM and CDR2 is ANQGSEA. The V end was cut by 3 bases, the J end by 7 bases, with 13 bases between. This chain's CDR3 is CSVDNRASNEQFF. The DNA for the CDR3 is TGCAGCGTTGACAACCGGGCGAGTAATGAGCAGTTCTTC.

The table lists this clonotype with many counts. The chain is built from TRBV5-1 and TRBJ1-1; D unresolved. Germline V lookup: CDR1 SGHRS, CDR2 YFSETQ. V was shortened by 5 bases and J by 1 base, with 6 bases between the two germline ends. The CDR3 consists of 12 residues. CDR3 loop: CASRLANTEAFF. The CDR3 coding sequence is TGCGCCAGCAGACTAGCGAACACTGAAGCTTTCTTT.

This clonotype was observed at least ten times. The V gene is TRBV7-3, the J gene TRBJ2-2, with TRBD2 identical over 7 bases. CDR1 is SGHTA and CDR2 is FQGTGA in the germline V gene. With 7 bases clipped from V and 5 bases from J, the junction kept 7 bases outside the gene matches. The CDR3 extends over 14 amino acids. As DNA, the CDR3 is TGTGCCAGCAAGCCGGACGGGGGGACCGGGGAGCTGTTTTTT. This translates into CASKPDGGTGELFF.

This clonotype was picked up many times. The chain joins TRBV7-2 to TRBJ1-2; the D gene is possibly TRBD1 (5 bases). This CDR3 is built from 13 residues. Between the trimmed V and J ends, which lost 1 base and 4 bases, there was a span of 7 bases. Per the germline V gene, CDR1 is SGHTA and CDR2 is FQGNSA. The CDR3 DNA reads as TGTGCCAGCAGCTTAGGGCAGGGCTATGGCTACACCTTC. As protein: CASSLGQGYGYTF.

This clonotype was counted between two and nine times. The V and J genes are TRBV15 and TRBJ2-5; the match to TRBD2 covers 9 bases. V shed 6 bases and J 6 bases; nucleotides not matched to a gene: 8. The germline CDR1 and CDR2 sequences are LNHNV and YYDKDF (reference sequence). CDR3 length equals 14 residues. CDR3 sequence (DNA): TGTGCCACCAGGGCAGCGGGGGGCGAGCAGACCCAGTACTTC. This encodes CATRAAGGEQTQYF.

This clonotype was seen more than once but under ten times. This chain joins TRBV29-1 and TRBJ2-7; either TRBD1 or TRBD2 may fit D (5 bases each). The ends were cut back, 4 bases at V and 3 bases at J, with 13 bases in the middle. This CDR3 is built from 13 residues. Germline V gene sequence: CDR1 SQVTM, CDR2 ANQGSEA. CDR3 in amino acids: CSVGTGTSYEQYF. In DNA form, the CDR3 reads TGCAGCGTTGGAACCGGGACGAGCTACGAGCAGTACTTC.

The J gene is TRBJ1-5, the V gene TRBV7-8; TRBD1 aligns across 7 bases. Germline CDR1 reads SGHVS; CDR2 reads FQNEAQ. Germline trimming cut 1 base from V and 0 bases from J; bases unmatched to any gene: 3. This CDR3 contains 16 residues. The CDR3 DNA reads TGTGCCAGCAGCTTAGAGGGGGCGCTTAGCAATCAGCCCCAGCATTTT. This codes for CASSLEGALSNQPQHF.

This clonotype occurred many times. The genes are TRBV16 and TRBJ1-3, with D perhaps TRBD1 (6 bases). CDR3 length: 14 amino acids. Per germline, CDR1 KGHSY and CDR2 FQNENV. V lost 3 bases and J 0 bases, leaving 6 bases between the germline ends. The CDR3 bases are TGTGCCAGCAGCCAGGACAGCTCTGGAAACACCATATATTTT. It encodes CASSQDSSGNTIYF.

This clonotype was seen many times. This sequence joins TRBV5-1 and TRBJ2-7; no reliable D call. CDR3 length: 14 amino acids. V dropped 0 bases and J dropped 1 base, with 8 bases sitting between them. Looked up from germline, CDR1 is SGHRS and CDR2 is YFSETQ. This CDR3 reads CASSLEALSYEQYF. CDR3 nucleotides: TGCGCCAGCAGCTTGGAGGCACTTTCCTACGAGCAGTACTTC.

This clonotype was recorded at least ten times. The chain uses TRBV28 and TRBJ2-4; the match to TRBD2 covers 7 bases. CDR3 size: 15 residues. CDR1 is MDHEN, CDR2 SYDVKM, per germline. V lost 6 bases to trimming and J lost 0 bases; unmatched junction nucleotides: 5. The CDR3 is CASSGGGRAKNIQYF. In nucleotides, the CDR3 is TGTGCCAGCAGCGGCGGGGGTCGAGCCAAAAACATTCAGTACTTC. Combining the CDR3 with reference TRBV28 and TRBJ2-4 gives the whole variable domain DVKVTQSSRYLVKRTGEKVFLECVQDMDHENMFWYRQDPGLGLRLIYFSYDVKMKEKGDIPEGYSVSREKKERFSLILESASTNQTSMYLCASSGGGRAKNIQYFGAGTRLSVL.

This clonotype was seen repeatedly, ten times or more. The chain employs TRBV29-1 and TRBJ2-7, with 9 bases matching TRBD1. Unmatched junction bases numbered 8, after V lost 4 bases and J lost 4 bases. Germline CDR1 is SQVTM and CDR2 is ANQGSEA. This CDR3 comprises 14 residues. The CDR3 loop is CSVVAGTGSYEQYF. CDR3 DNA: TGCAGCGTTGTAGCCGGGACAGGGAGTTACGAGCAGTACTTC.

This clonotype was detected ten times or more. The gene calls are TRBV5-1 and TRBJ2-5; possible D gene TRBD2, 6 bases. Trimming stripped 4 bases from V and 5 bases from J, with 15 bases between. The CDR3 spans 14 residues. Looked up from germline, CDR1 is SGHRS and CDR2 is YFSETQ. The CDR3 spells CASSPQTSSETQYF. The CDR3 DNA sequence: TGCGCCAGCAGCCCGCAGACTAGTTCCGAGACCCAGTACTTC.

This clonotype was counted ten times or more. J is TRBJ2-1 and V is TRBV24-1; the match to TRBD2 covers 7 bases. Trimming cost V 1 base and J 8 bases; bases outside gene matches: 7. From germline, CDR1 is KGHDR and CDR2 SFDVKD. The CDR3 length is 15 residues. For the CDR3, the DNA is TGTGCCACCAGTGATTTCTCGGCGGCGGGGGATGAGCAGTTCTTC. Its protein is CATSDFSAAGDEQFF.

This clonotype was counted a few times. This chain joins TRBV12-3 or TRBV12-4 and TRBJ2-7; D possibly matches TRBD1 or TRBD2 (6 bases each). Trimming took 3 bases from V and 2 from J, leaving 23 bases between them. This CDR3 spans 18 amino acids. The CDR3 loop reads CASSFRVGGMGGPYEQYF. The CDR3, as DNA: TGTGCCAGCAGTTTTCGAGTGGGAGGAATGGGGGGCCCCTACGAGCAGTACTTC.

Ten or more counts support this clonotype. The chain combines TRBV11-2 with TRBJ1-1, with D unclear. Trimming left V 5 bases short and J 0 bases short, with 7 bases between. CDR3 size: 13 residues. Germline assignment: CDR1 SGHAT and CDR2 FQNNGV. Written as DNA, the CDR3 is TGTGCCAGCAGCCCTTCTATGAACACTGAAGCTTTCTTT. This sequence encodes CASSPSMNTEAFF. Combining the CDR3 with reference TRBV11-2 and TRBJ1-1 gives the whole variable domain EAGVAQSPRYKIIEKRQSVAFWCNPISGHATLYWYQQILGQGPKLLIQFQNNGVVDDSQLPKDRFSAERLKGVDSTLKIQPAKLEDSAVYLCASSPSMNTEAFFGQGTRLTVV.

The chain combines TRBV7-3 with TRBJ2-1; tentative D call: TRBD2 (6 bases). This CDR3 spans 15 amino acids. Trimming removed 2 bases at V and 1 base at J, with 9 bases between. The germline V gene has CDR1 SGHTA and CDR2 FQGTGA. The DNA for the CDR3 is TGTGCCAGCAGCTTAGGGGCGGGATCCTACAATGAGCAGTTCTTC. It specifies CASSLGAGSYNEQFF.

The chain links TRBV9 to TRBJ1-1; D unresolved. CDR3 size: 16 residues. Trimming removed 3 bases from V and 0 bases from J, with 15 bases in between. CDR1 SGDLS and CDR2 YYNGEE come from the germline V gene. CDR3 in amino acids: CASSAAPTVVNTEAFF. CDR3 nucleotide sequence: TGTGCCAGCAGCGCCGCTCCCACCGTCGTGAACACTGAAGCTTTCTTT.

This clonotype was recorded a few times. The chain joins TRBV5-6 to TRBJ1-3, with unresolved D. Trimming took off 3 bases at V and 0 bases at J, with 19 bases between the two ends. CDR1 is SGHDT and CDR2 is YYEEEE in the germline V gene. The CDR3 runs to 18 residues. The CDR3 sequence is CASSSRTGRTYSGNTIYF. The CDR3 bases are TGTGCCAGCAGCTCCCGAACGGGCCGAACATACTCTGGAAACACCATATATTTT.

At least ten counts were recorded for this clonotype. The V call is TRBV7-3, the J call TRBJ1-1; unclear D gene. The ends were cut back, 0 bases at V and 1 base at J, with 9 bases in the middle. The CDR3 is made up of 15 amino acids. Germline-derived CDR1 and CDR2 are SGHTA and FQGTGA. This CDR3 reads CASSLTGNRNTEAFF. The CDR3 DNA reads as TGTGCCAGCAGCTTAACGGGTAATAGGAACACTGAAGCTTTCTTT.

The chain carries TRBV15 and TRBJ1-4; D may be TRBD1 (6 bases). Germline CDR1 LNHNV, CDR2 YYDKDF (reference sequence). V lost 3 bases, J lost 7 bases, and 18 bases lay in between. This CDR3 region has 16 residues. The CDR3 nucleotides are TGTGCCACCAGCAGGGACGGACAGCTCGTAGCTGAAAAACTGTTTTTT. The encoded protein is CATSRDGQLVAEKLFF.

This clonotype was observed at least ten times. The J gene is TRBJ1-2, the V gene TRBV30, with 9 bases lining up with TRBD1. CDR1 and CDR2 from the germline V gene are GTSNPN and SVGIG (reference sequence). The CDR3 length is 13 residues. Germline trimming cut 2 bases from V and 6 bases from J; bases unmatched to any gene: 4. CDR3 nucleotides: TGTGCCTGGAGTCTTCGACAGGGGGATGGCTACACCTTC. Protein: CAWSLRQGDGYTF.

This clonotype was seen at least ten times. The V and J genes are TRBV11-3 and TRBJ2-3; 7 bases fit TRBD2. The ends lost 5 bases at V and 2 bases at J; junction bases unmatched: 7. From germline, CDR1 is SGHNT and CDR2 YENEEA. This CDR3 is built from 15 residues. In DNA, the CDR3 is TGTGCCAGCAGCGCGCCCGGGACTACCACAGATACGCAGTATTTT. It translates to CASSAPGTTTDTQYF.

This clonotype was picked up many times. J is TRBJ2-5 and V is TRBV4-2, with 13 bases identical to TRBD2. CDR3 length: 16 residues. The germline V gene encodes CDR1 LGHNA and CDR2 YNFKEQ. J was trimmed by 5 bases and V by 0 bases; bases with no gene match: 3. CDR3 sequence reads: CASSQDWTSGGETQYF. Written as DNA, the CDR3 is TGTGCCAGCAGCCAAGATTGGACTAGCGGGGGTGAGACCCAGTACTTC.

This clonotype was seen ten or more times. The rearrangement uses TRBV6-5 and TRBJ1-4; D not certain. Trimming took off 5 bases at V and 8 bases at J, with 12 bases between the two ends. This CDR3 is built from 13 residues. Per the germline V gene, CDR1 is MNHEY and CDR2 is SVGAGI. The CDR3 sequence is CASSAVANEKLFF. The CDR3 DNA sequence: TGTGCCAGCAGTGCCGTCGCCAACGAAAAACTGTTTTTT.

This clonotype was picked up a small number of times. This sequence joins TRBV4-3 and TRBJ2-2; 7 nucleotides agree with TRBD1. V lost 3 bases, J lost 8 bases, and 9 bases stayed unmatched. CDR3 length: 15 residues. In germline, CDR1 is LGHNA, CDR2 YSLEER. As DNA, the CDR3 is TGCGCCAGCAGCCATGTCGACAGGGATAGTGGGGAGCTGTTTTTT. Translating it yields CASSHVDRDSGELFF.

This clonotype occurred many times. The chain uses TRBV7-3 and TRBJ1-1; D might be TRBD1 (6 bases). This CDR3 contains 13 residues. V was trimmed by 4 bases and J by 1 base, leaving 7 bases between them. Germline V gene sequence: CDR1 SGHTA, CDR2 FQGTGA. CDR3 residues: CASSSDRNTEAFF. DNA for the CDR3: TGTGCCAGCAGCTCGGACAGGAACACTGAAGCTTTCTTT. Looking up the rest from reference TRBV7-3 and TRBJ1-1 gives the full variable domain: GAGVSQTPSNKVTEKGKYVELRCDPISGHTALYWYRQSLGQGPEFLIYFQGTGAADDSGLPNDRFFAVRPEGSVSTLKIQRTERGDSAVYLCASSSDRNTEAFFGQGTRLTVV.

This clonotype was seen a handful of times. The chain employs TRBV29-1 and TRBJ2-1, with TRBD1 identical over 11 bases. V shed 7 bases and J 6 bases; nucleotides not matched to a gene: 8. The length of the CDR3 is 14 residues. CDR1 SQVTM and CDR2 ANQGSEA come from the germline V gene. The CDR3 sequence is CSAGQGARFNEQFF. The CDR3 region has the DNA TGCAGCGCCGGACAGGGGGCAAGGTTCAATGAGCAGTTCTTC.